The rows below give T cell receptor beta chains drawn from one sample of a study of CD8 T cells in Susac syndrome. Each CDR3 protein gets one entry after TCRdb re-called the immunoSEQ multiplex PCR reads with MiXCR. The sample lists some 450,000 distinct CDR3 sequences; roughly 85% were seen once. Material: CD8+ T cells from PBMCs. The receptors here all came from a human donor with multiple sclerosis. Both conserved end residues are part of each CDR3. The order of the fields is D gene, clone size, V gene, J gene, CDR3 DNA, CDR3 protein. The D gene is left open where the match is weak. Part of the rows lack a size; the others show once, few, many or a class for expanded clones.

d_gene: NA; abundance: NA; v_gene: TRBV15; j_gene: TRBJ2-3; CDR3nt: TGTGCCACCAAGTTAGGCCGAACAGATACGCAGTATTTT; CDR3aa: CATKLGRTDTQYF
d_gene: NA; abundance: NA; v_gene: TRBV5-1; j_gene: TRBJ1-4; CDR3nt: TGCGCCAGCAGCTTGGCCCTTGGCGGCCTTAATGAAAAACTGTTTTTT; CDR3aa: CASSLALGGLNEKLFF
d_gene: NA; abundance: NA; v_gene: TRBV10-2; j_gene: TRBJ1-5; CDR3nt: TGCGCCAGCAGTGATTACGGGAATCAGCCCCAGCATTTT; CDR3aa: CASSDYGNQPQHF
d_gene: TRBD1; abundance: NA; v_gene: TRBV2; j_gene: TRBJ1-1; CDR3nt: TGTGCCAGCAGTGTAGGGACAGATGAAGCTTTCTTT; CDR3aa: CASSVGTDEAFF
d_gene: TRBD2; abundance: few; v_gene: TRBV6-1; j_gene: TRBJ2-3; CDR3nt: TGTGCCAGCACCCCATGGGCGGGAGGCTCGGATACGCAGTATTTT; CDR3aa: CASTPWAGGSDTQYF
d_gene: NA; abundance: once; v_gene: TRBV6-5; j_gene: TRBJ1-4; CDR3nt: TGTGCCAGCAGTTACTCCCAGATATATCGGCCCAATGAAAAACTGTTTTTT; CDR3aa: CASSYSQIYRPNEKLFF
d_gene: NA; abundance: few; v_gene: TRBV6-6; j_gene: TRBJ2-7; CDR3nt: TGTGCCACCAAAGAGGGCAACGAGCAGTACTTC; CDR3aa: CATKEGNEQYF
d_gene: NA; abundance: NA; v_gene: TRBV6-1; j_gene: TRBJ2-3; CDR3nt: TGTGCCAGCAGCCACTATACCCCGACGCAGTATTTT; CDR3aa: CASSHYTPTQYF
d_gene: NA; abundance: NA; v_gene: TRBV6-5; j_gene: TRBJ2-5; CDR3nt: TGTGCTGCCCTTGGGGGAGGCGAGACCCAGTACTTC; CDR3aa: CAALGGGETQYF
d_gene: TRBD2; abundance: few; v_gene: TRBV6-6; j_gene: TRBJ2-7; CDR3nt: TGTGCCAGCAGCGTCCTTTCCGGGACTAGCGGTTACGAGCAGTACTTC; CDR3aa: CASSVLSGTSGYEQYF
d_gene: NA; abundance: once; v_gene: TRBV11-2; j_gene: TRBJ1-5; CDR3nt: TGTGCCAGCAGCCCGGGACCGATTAGCAATCAGCCCCAGCATTTT; CDR3aa: CASSPGPISNQPQHF
d_gene: NA; abundance: NA; v_gene: TRBV6-2/TRBV6-3; j_gene: TRBJ2-1; CDR3nt: TGTGCCAGCAGCCGCCGGCAAAGCTCCTACAATGAGCAGTTCTTC; CDR3aa: CASSRRQSSYNEQFF
d_gene: NA; abundance: NA; v_gene: TRBV29-1; j_gene: TRBJ1-1; CDR3nt: TGCAGCGTTGCCCACACTGAAGCTTTCTTT; CDR3aa: CSVAHTEAFF
d_gene: TRBD1; abundance: NA; v_gene: TRBV27; j_gene: TRBJ1-2; CDR3nt: TGTGCCAGAAGTTTAACGGGACAGTCGCCCAACTATGGCTACACCTTC; CDR3aa: CARSLTGQSPNYGYTF
d_gene: NA; abundance: NA; v_gene: TRBV3-1; j_gene: TRBJ1-1; CDR3nt: TGTGCCAGCAGCCCTCTGACAGTTATGAACACTGAAGCTTTCTTT; CDR3aa: CASSPLTVMNTEAFF
d_gene: NA; abundance: NA; v_gene: TRBV4-1; j_gene: TRBJ1-1; CDR3nt: TGCGCCAGCAGCCAAGGGAAGTCATCTAATGAAGCTTTCTTT; CDR3aa: CASSQGKSSNEAFF
d_gene: TRBD1; abundance: once; v_gene: TRBV5-1; j_gene: TRBJ1-1; CDR3nt: TGCGCCAGCAGCCTCAGTGGACAGGGCACTGAAGCTTTCTTT; CDR3aa: CASSLSGQGTEAFF
d_gene: TRBD1; abundance: once; v_gene: TRBV29-1; j_gene: TRBJ2-7; CDR3nt: TGCAGCGTAGAGGACAGGTACTCCTACGAGCAGTACTTC; CDR3aa: CSVEDRYSYEQYF
d_gene: TRBD2; abundance: NA; v_gene: TRBV6-1; j_gene: TRBJ2-7; CDR3nt: TGTGCCAGCATCACATCCCCTCTTAGTCTAGCGGTCTCCTACGAGCAGTACTTC; CDR3aa: CASITSPLSLAVSYEQYF
d_gene: NA; abundance: NA; v_gene: TRBV9; j_gene: TRBJ2-7; CDR3nt: TGTGCCAGCAGCGTAGGCGGGGAGGTTGCCTACGAGCAGTACTTC; CDR3aa: CASSVGGEVAYEQYF
d_gene: NA; abundance: NA; v_gene: TRBV28; j_gene: TRBJ1-1; CDR3nt: TGTGCCAGCAGTTTGGGGTGGGGCAGGGGTCTGAACACTGAAGCTTTCTTT; CDR3aa: CASSLGWGRGLNTEAFF
d_gene: NA; abundance: NA; v_gene: TRBV7-9; j_gene: TRBJ2-1; CDR3nt: TGTGCCAGCAGCCAGCTTTTGGGATACAATGAGCAGTTCTTC; CDR3aa: CASSQLLGYNEQFF
d_gene: TRBD1; abundance: NA; v_gene: TRBV12-5; j_gene: TRBJ1-4; CDR3nt: TGTGCTAGCCAGACAGGGGACGAAAATGAAAAACTGTTTTTT; CDR3aa: CASQTGDENEKLFF